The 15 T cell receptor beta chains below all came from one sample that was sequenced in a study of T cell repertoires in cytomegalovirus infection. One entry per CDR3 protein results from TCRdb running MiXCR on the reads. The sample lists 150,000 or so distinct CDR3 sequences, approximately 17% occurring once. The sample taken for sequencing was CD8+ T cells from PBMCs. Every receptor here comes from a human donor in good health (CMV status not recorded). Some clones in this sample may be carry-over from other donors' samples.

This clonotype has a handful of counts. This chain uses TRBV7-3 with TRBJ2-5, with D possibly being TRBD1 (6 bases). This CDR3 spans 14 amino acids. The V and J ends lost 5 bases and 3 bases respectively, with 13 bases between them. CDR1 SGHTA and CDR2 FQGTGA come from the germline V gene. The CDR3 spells CASSPRDKKETQYF. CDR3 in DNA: TGTGCCAGCAGCCCCCGGGACAAAAAAGAGACCCAGTACTTC.

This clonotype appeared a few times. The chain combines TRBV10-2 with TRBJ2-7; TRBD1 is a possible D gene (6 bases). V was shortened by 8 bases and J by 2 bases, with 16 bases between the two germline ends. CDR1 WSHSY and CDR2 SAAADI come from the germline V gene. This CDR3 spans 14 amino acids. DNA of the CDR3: TGCGCCAGCCAACCCCCAGGGGACCCCTACGAGCAGTACTTC. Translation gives CASQPPGDPYEQYF.

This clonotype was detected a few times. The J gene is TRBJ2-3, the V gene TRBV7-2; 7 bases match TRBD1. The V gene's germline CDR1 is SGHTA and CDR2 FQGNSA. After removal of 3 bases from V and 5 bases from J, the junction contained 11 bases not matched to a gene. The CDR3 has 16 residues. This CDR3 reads CASSLDGPYRGDTQYF. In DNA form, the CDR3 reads TGTGCCAGCAGCTTGGACGGGCCGTACAGGGGAGATACGCAGTATTTT.

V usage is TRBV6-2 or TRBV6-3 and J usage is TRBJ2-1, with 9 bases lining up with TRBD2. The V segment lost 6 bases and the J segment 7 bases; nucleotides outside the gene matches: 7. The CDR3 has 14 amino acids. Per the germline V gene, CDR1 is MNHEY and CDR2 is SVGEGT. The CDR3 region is CASRTGLARNEQFF. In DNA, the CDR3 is TGTGCCAGCAGGACGGGACTAGCTAGGAATGAGCAGTTCTTC.

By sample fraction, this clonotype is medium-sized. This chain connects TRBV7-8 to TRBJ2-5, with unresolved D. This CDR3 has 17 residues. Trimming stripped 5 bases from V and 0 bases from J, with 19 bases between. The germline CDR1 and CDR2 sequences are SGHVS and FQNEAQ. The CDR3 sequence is CASSAEAIRSYQETQYF. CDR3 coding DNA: TGTGCCAGCAGCGCCGAAGCTATCCGATCCTACCAAGAGACCCAGTACTTC.

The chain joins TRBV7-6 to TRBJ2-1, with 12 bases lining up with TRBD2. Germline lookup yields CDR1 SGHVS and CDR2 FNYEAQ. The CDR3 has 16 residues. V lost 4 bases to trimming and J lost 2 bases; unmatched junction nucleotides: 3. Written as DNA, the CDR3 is TGTGCCAGCAGCTGGACTAGCGGGATGACCTACAATGAGCAGTTCTTC. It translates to CASSWTSGMTYNEQFF.

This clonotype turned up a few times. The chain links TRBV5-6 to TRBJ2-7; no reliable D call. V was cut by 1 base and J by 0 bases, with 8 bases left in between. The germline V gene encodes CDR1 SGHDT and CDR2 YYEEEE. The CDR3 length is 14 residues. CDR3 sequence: CASSLTPSSYEQYF. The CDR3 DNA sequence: TGTGCCAGCAGCTTGACCCCGAGCTCCTACGAGCAGTACTTC.

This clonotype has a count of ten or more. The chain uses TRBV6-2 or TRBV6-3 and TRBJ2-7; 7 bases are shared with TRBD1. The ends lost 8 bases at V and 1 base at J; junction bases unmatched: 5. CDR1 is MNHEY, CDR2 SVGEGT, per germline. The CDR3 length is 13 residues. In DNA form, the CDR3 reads TGTGCCAGCCGCCGACAGGGTTCCTACGAGCAGTACTTC. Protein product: CASRRQGSYEQYF.

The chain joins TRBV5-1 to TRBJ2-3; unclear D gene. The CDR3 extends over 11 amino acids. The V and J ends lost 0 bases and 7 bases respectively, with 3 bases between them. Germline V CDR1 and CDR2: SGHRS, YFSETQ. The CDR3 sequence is CASSLDYTQYF. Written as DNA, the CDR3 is TGCGCCAGCAGCTTGGACTATACGCAGTATTTT.

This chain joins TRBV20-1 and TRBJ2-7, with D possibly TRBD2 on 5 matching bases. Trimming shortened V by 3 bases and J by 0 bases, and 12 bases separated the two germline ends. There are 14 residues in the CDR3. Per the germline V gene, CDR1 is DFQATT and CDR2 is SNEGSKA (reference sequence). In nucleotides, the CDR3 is TGCAGTGCTAGGACTACCTGGAGCTCCTACGAGCAGTACTTC. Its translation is CSARTTWSSYEQYF.

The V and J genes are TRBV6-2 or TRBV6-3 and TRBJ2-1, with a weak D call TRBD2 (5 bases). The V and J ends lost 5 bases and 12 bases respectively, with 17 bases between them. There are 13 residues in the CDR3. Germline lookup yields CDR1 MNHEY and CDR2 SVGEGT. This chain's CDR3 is CASSPLKRQPQFF. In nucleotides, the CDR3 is TGTGCCAGCAGTCCTCTAAAGCGGCAGCCGCAGTTCTTC.

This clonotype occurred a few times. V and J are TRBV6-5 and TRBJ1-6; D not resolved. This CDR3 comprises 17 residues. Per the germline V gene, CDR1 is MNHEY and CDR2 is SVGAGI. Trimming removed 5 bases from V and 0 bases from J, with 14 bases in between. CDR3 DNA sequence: TGTGCCAGCAGTCCCAGCCCCATGAGCTCCTATAATTCACCCCTCCACTTT. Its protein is CASSPSPMSSYNSPLHF.

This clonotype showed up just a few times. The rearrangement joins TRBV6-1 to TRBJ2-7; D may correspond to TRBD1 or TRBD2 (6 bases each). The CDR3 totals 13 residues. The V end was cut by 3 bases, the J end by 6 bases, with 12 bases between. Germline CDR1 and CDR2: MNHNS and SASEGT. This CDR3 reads CASSERGRTEQYF. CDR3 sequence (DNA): TGTGCCAGCAGTGAGAGGGGGAGGACCGAGCAGTACTTC.

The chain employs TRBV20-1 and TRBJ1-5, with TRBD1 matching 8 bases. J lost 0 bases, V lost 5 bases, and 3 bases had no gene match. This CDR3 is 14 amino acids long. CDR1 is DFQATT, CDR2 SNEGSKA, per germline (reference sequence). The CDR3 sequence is CSAADRDSNQPQHF. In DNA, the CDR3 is TGCAGTGCTGCGGACAGGGATAGCAATCAGCCCCAGCATTTT.

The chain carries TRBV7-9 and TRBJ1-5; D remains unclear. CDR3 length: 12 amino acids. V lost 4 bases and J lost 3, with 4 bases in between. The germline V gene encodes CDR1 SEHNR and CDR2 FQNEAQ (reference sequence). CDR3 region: CASSYPNQPQHF. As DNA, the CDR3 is TGTGCCAGCAGCTACCCCAATCAGCCCCAGCATTTT.